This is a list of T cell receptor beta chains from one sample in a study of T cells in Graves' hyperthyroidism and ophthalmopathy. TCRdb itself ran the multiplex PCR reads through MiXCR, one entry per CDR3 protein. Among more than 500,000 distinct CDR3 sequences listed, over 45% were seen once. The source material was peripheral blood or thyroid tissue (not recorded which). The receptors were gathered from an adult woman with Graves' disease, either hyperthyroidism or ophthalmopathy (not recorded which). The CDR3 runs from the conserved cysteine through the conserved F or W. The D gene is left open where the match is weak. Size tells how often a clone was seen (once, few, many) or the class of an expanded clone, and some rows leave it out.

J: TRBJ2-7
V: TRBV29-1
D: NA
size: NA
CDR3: CSVGQALSYEQYF
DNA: TGCAGCGTTGGCCAGGCCTTATCCTACGAGCAGTACTTC

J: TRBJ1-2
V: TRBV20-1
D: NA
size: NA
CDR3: CSARVSGGYGYTF
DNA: TGCAGTGCTAGAGTCAGCGGGGGCTATGGCTACACCTTC

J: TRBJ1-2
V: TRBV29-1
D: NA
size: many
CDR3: CSVLVTGQDGYTF
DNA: TGCAGCGTTTTGGTTACGGGGCAAGATGGCTACACCTTC

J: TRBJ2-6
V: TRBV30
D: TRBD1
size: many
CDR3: CAWTGQGQTSGANVLTF
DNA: TGTGCCTGGACCGGACAGGGGCAAACCTCTGGGGCCAACGTCCTGACTTTC

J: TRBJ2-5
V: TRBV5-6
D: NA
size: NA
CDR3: CASSLGLAQPQYF
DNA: TGTGCCAGCAGCTTGGGTTTAGCGCAGCCCCAGTACTTC

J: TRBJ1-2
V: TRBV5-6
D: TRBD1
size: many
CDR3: CASSILQGAGGYTF
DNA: TGTGCCAGCAGTATTCTACAGGGGGCAGGTGGCTACACCTTC

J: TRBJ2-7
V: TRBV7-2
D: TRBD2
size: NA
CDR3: CASSRPWASGEQYF
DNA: TGTGCCAGCAGCCGCCCTTGGGCTAGCGGAGAGCAGTACTTC

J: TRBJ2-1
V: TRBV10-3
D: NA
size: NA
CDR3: CATSFSAGKINEQFF
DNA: TGTGCCACCTCGTTCAGCGCGGGGAAGATCAATGAGCAGTTCTTC

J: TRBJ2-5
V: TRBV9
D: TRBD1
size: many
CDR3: CASSQWDSQETQYF
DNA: TGTGCCAGCAGCCAATGGGACAGCCAGGAGACCCAGTACTTC

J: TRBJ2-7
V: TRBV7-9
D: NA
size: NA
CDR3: CASRYQGSIEQYF
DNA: TGTGCCAGCAGGTACCAGGGTTCGATCGAGCAGTACTTC

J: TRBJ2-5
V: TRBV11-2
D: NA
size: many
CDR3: CASSLRPSQETQYF
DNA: TGTGCCAGCAGCTTAAGGCCTAGCCAAGAGACCCAGTACTTC

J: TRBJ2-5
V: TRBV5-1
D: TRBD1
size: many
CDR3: CASSPQGALETQYF
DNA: TGCGCCAGCAGCCCACAGGGGGCCTTGGAGACCCAGTACTTC

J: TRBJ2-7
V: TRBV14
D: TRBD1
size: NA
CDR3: CASSQTGPKEQYF
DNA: TGTGCCAGCAGCCAGACAGGGCCGAAGGAGCAGTACTTC

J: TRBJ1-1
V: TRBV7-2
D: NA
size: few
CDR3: CASSLGRMWRDTEAFF
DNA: TGTGCCAGCAGCTTAGGGCGAATGTGGAGGGACACTGAAGCTTTCTTT

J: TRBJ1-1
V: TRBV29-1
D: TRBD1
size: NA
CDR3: CSVATGGGWTEAFF
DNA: TGCAGCGTCGCGACAGGGGGGGGGTGGACTGAAGCTTTCTTT

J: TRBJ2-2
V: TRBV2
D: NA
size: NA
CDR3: CASRIRPIIGELFF
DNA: TGTGCCAGCAGAATCAGACCAATCATCGGGGAGCTGTTTTTT

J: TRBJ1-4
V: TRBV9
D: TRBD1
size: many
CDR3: CASSVTDRPMGEKLFF
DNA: TGTGCCAGCAGCGTAACGGACAGGCCTATGGGTGAAAAACTGTTTTTT

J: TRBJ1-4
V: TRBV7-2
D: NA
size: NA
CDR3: CAGSLDAVDEKLFF
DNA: TGTGCCGGCAGCTTAGACGCGGTAGATGAAAAACTGTTTTTT

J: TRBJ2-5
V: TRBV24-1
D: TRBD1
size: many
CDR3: CATGTGVQETQYF
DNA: TGTGCCACCGGGACAGGGGTCCAAGAGACCCAGTACTTC

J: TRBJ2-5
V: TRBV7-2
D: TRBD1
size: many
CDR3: CASSPNRGETQYF
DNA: TGTGCCAGCAGCCCTAACAGGGGAGAGACCCAGTACTTC

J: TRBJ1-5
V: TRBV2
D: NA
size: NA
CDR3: CASSEASSLQPQHF
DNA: TGTGCCAGCAGTGAAGCCAGTAGCCTTCAGCCCCAGCATTTT

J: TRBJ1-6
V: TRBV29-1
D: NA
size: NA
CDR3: CSVEDTVGSPLHF
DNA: TGCAGCGTTGAAGATACGGTCGGTTCACCCCTCCACTTT